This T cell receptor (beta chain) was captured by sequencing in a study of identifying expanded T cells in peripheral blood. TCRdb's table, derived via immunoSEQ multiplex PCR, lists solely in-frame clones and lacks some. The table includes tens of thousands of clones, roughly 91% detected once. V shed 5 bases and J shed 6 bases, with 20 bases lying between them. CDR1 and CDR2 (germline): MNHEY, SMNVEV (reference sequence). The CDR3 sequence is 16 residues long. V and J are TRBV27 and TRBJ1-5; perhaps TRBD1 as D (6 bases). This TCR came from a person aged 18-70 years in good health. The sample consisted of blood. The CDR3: CASSPQEGGARQPQHF. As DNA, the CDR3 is TGTGCCAGCAGTCCACAGGAAGGGGGGGCGCGTCAGCCCCAGCATTTT.